The rows below give T cell receptor beta chains drawn from one sample of a study of glioma-infiltrating T cells. TCRdb independently ran MiXCR on the multiplex PCR reads; one entry per CDR3 protein. The sample has more than 110,000 distinct CDR3 sequences, 30% to 40% seen once. The sample taken for sequencing was glioma tissue, nonneoplastic brain tissue, or PBMCs (not recorded which). Receptors were obtained from a human donor with low-grade glioma or glioblastoma, undergoing nonglioma brain surgery, or in good health (not recorded which). Each CDR3 is given with its conserved first and last residue. Each record gives: J gene, clone size, D gene, V gene, CDR3 DNA, CDR3 protein. The D gene is left open where the match is weak. Part of the rows lack a size; the others show once, few, many or a class for expanded clones.

J: TRBJ2-7; size: few; D: .; V: TRBV20-1; DNA: TGCAGTGCTCTAAGGAGCTCCAACCTGCGCGAGCAGTACTTC; CDR3: CSALRSSNLREQYF
J: TRBJ2-7; size: .; D: .; V: TRBV20-1; DNA: TGCAGTGCTCCAAGGGGGTGGGGGGTCGGGGGAGAGCAGTACTTC; CDR3: CSAPRGWGVGGEQYF
J: TRBJ1-5; size: .; D: TRBD1; V: TRBV4-1; DNA: TGCGCCAGCAGCCAAGCCGCAGGGGGTGGGCAGCCCCAGCATTTT; CDR3: CASSQAAGGGQPQHF
J: TRBJ2-7; size: .; D: TRBD2; V: TRBV2; DNA: TGTGCCAGCACGATAGCGGGGGGCGAGCAGTACTTC; CDR3: CASTIAGGEQYF
J: TRBJ2-7; size: .; D: .; V: TRBV3-1; DNA: TGTGCCAGCAGCAGTAGCGGTACTGCAGGGCAGTACTTC; CDR3: CASSSSGTAGQYF
J: TRBJ1-1; size: few; D: .; V: TRBV4-1; DNA: TGCGCCAGCAGTCAACAGGGAGGGAGGACTGAAGCTTTCTTT; CDR3: CASSQQGGRTEAFF
J: TRBJ2-7; size: many; D: .; V: TRBV20-1; DNA: TGCAGTGCTAGAGATCACTACGAGCAGTACTTC; CDR3: CSARDHYEQYF
J: TRBJ1-4; size: .; D: .; V: TRBV6-1; DNA: TGTGCCAGCAGTGAAGCACCGACGTTTTCGACTAATAAAAAACTGTTTTTT; CDR3: CASSEAPTFSTNKKLFF
J: TRBJ2-7; size: .; D: .; V: TRBV28; DNA: TGTGCCAGCAGTGGTGCCTGGCCGGGCCTACCCTACGAGCAGTACTTC; CDR3: CASSGAWPGLPYEQYF
J: TRBJ1-2; size: once; D: .; V: TRBV5-6; DNA: TGTGCCAGCTCTGACCCGCTTGGCTACACCTTC; CDR3: CASSDPLGYTF
J: TRBJ2-5; size: .; D: TRBD2; V: TRBV28; DNA: TGTGCCAGCAGCCCAATTCTAGCGGGAGAAGAGACCCAGTACTTC; CDR3: CASSPILAGEETQYF
J: TRBJ2-3; size: few; D: TRBD2; V: TRBV28; DNA: TGTGCCAGCAGTTTATCGGTGGGACTAGCGGGAGCAGATACGCAGTATTTT; CDR3: CASSLSVGLAGADTQYF
J: TRBJ2-3; size: .; D: TRBD2; V: TRBV6-1; DNA: TGTGCCAGCAGGGGACTAGCGGGGCCGAGCACAGATACGCAGTATTTT; CDR3: CASRGLAGPSTDTQYF
J: TRBJ2-7; size: .; D: TRBD2; V: TRBV28; DNA: TGTGCCAGCAGTCAAGGGACTAGCGGGAGTTTTTACGAGCAGTACTTC; CDR3: CASSQGTSGSFYEQYF
J: TRBJ2-1; size: .; D: TRBD2; V: TRBV29-1; DNA: TGCAGCGTCTCTGGGCTAGCGGCTTCCTACAATGAGCAGTTCTTC; CDR3: CSVSGLAASYNEQFF
J: TRBJ2-7; size: .; D: .; V: TRBV7-2; DNA: TGTGCCAGCAGCTTAGACTCCCTGGCCTACGAGCAGTACTTC; CDR3: CASSLDSLAYEQYF
J: TRBJ1-1; size: .; D: .; V: TRBV7-9; DNA: TGTGCCAGCAGCTTACGGGGAGGTGACACTGAAGCTTTCTTT; CDR3: CASSLRGGDTEAFF
J: TRBJ1-6; size: .; D: TRBD1; V: TRBV6-1; DNA: TGTGCCATTTCGCGGGGGACAGCTAATTCACCCCTCCACTTT; CDR3: CAISRGTANSPLHF
J: TRBJ2-5; size: .; D: .; V: TRBV3-1; DNA: TGTGCCAGCAGCCAGGTCACGGAGTCGACCCAGTACTTC; CDR3: CASSQVTESTQYF
J: TRBJ2-1; size: .; D: TRBD2; V: TRBV7-7; DNA: TGTGCTAGCAGCTTGAGCGGGAGACACAATGAGCAGTTCTTC; CDR3: CASSLSGRHNEQFF
J: TRBJ2-2; size: .; D: TRBD2; V: TRBV2; DNA: TGTGCCAGCAGTGAAACTAGCGTACGAGTCGGGGAGCTGTTTTTT; CDR3: CASSETSVRVGELFF
J: TRBJ1-2; size: few; D: .; V: TRBV4-2; DNA: TGTGCCAGCAGCCAAGCAAGATCGACCTTCTATGGCTACACCTTC; CDR3: CASSQARSTFYGYTF
J: TRBJ2-1; size: .; D: TRBD2; V: TRBV4-1; DNA: TGTGCCAGCAGCCCTACTAGCGGGGGAGGAACTGAGCAGTTCTTC; CDR3: CASSPTSGGGTEQFF
J: TRBJ2-1; size: .; D: TRBD2; V: TRBV7-2; DNA: TGTGCCAGCAGCATGAGCGGGGGCTCCTACAATGAGCAGTTCTTC; CDR3: CASSMSGGSYNEQFF
J: TRBJ2-2; size: .; D: .; V: TRBV11-2; DNA: TGTGCCAGCAGCTTAGGCAGATCCGGGGAGCTGTTTTTT; CDR3: CASSLGRSGELFF
J: TRBJ1-5; size: few; D: .; V: TRBV4-1; DNA: TGCGCCAGCAGCATCAGGGATCGGCAGCCCCAGCATTTT; CDR3: CASSIRDRQPQHF
J: TRBJ2-5; size: few; D: .; V: TRBV20-1; DNA: TGCAGTGCTAGGGAACTTCGAGGGGCGCAGCAAGAGACCCAGTACTTC; CDR3: CSARELRGAQQETQYF
J: TRBJ1-5; size: .; D: .; V: TRBV10-3; DNA: TGTGCCATCAGTGACAGGCAGAACAATCAGCCCCAGCATTTT; CDR3: CAISDRQNNQPQHF